The 6 T cell receptor beta chains given below trace back to one sample, sequenced in a study of T cells after yellow fever vaccination. MiXCR, run by TCRdb on the 5' RACE reads, gives a single entry per CDR3 protein. Altogether 250,000 to 350,000 distinct CDR3 sequences are present, around 7% being singletons, with the ten largest covering about 18%. The source was PBMCs, collected around 45 days after the first yellow fever vaccination. All receptors derive from a man between 18 and 29 years old who received the YFV17D yellow fever vaccine.

The J gene is TRBJ2-3, the V gene TRBV9; D is unclear. The V end lost 2 bases, the J end lost 3 bases, and 4 bases lay between the germline ends. Germline V CDR1 and CDR2: SGDLS, YYNGEE. This CDR3 is built from 12 residues. CDR3 in DNA: TGTGCCAGCAGCGTTAGAACAGATACGCAGTATTTT. Translation: CASSVRTDTQYF.

This clonotype has only a few counts. The chain is built from TRBV7-2 and TRBJ2-7, with TRBD2 identical over 10 bases. The CDR3 length is 16 residues. Germline CDR1 SGHTA, CDR2 FQGNSA. With 1 base clipped from V and 1 base from J, the junction kept 4 bases outside the gene matches. The CDR3 bases are TGTGCCAGCAGCTTAGATGATAGCGGGGGGTCCTACGAGCAGTACTTC. Translation: CASSLDDSGGSYEQYF.

V and J are TRBV19 and TRBJ1-6; 12 bases fit TRBD1. The CDR3 covers 19 residues. Germline V CDR1 and CDR2: LNHDA, SQIVND (reference sequence). J lost 10 bases, V lost 5 bases, and 18 bases had no gene match. The CDR3 loop reads CASSAPGQGAIASRSPLHF. In nucleotides, the CDR3 is TGTGCCAGTAGTGCACCGGGACAGGGGGCCATCGCAAGTCGGTCACCCCTCCACTTT.

This clonotype turned up a few times. V gene TRBV3-1 combines with J gene TRBJ1-1, with D unclear. The CDR3 has 13 amino acids. V lost 4 bases, J lost 3 bases, and 9 bases lay in between. Germline CDR1 LGHDT, CDR2 YNNKEL (reference sequence). The CDR3 is CASSRGEDTEAFF. CDR3 nucleotides: TGTGCCAGCAGCCGTGGGGAGGACACTGAAGCTTTCTTT.

The chain is built from TRBV7-2 and TRBJ2-2; possibly TRBD1 for D (5 bases). CDR1 SGHTA and CDR2 FQGNSA come from the germline V gene. Trimming removed 2 bases from V and 4 bases from J, with 8 bases in between. This CDR3 spans 14 amino acids. Written as DNA, the CDR3 is TGTGCCAGCAGCTTACAGGGTATCACCGGGGAGCTGTTTTTT. Translated: CASSLQGITGELFF.

The genes are TRBV5-1 and TRBJ2-1; D could derive from TRBD1 or TRBD2 (5 bases each). V was shortened by 2 bases and J by 2 bases, with 11 bases between the two germline ends. The CDR3 spans 15 residues. Germline-derived CDR1 and CDR2 are SGHRS and YFSETQ. The DNA of the CDR3 is TGCGCCAGCAGCTTAACAGTGGGGGCCTACAATGAGCAGTTCTTC. Translating it yields CASSLTVGAYNEQFF.